A single sample gave rise to the 27 T cell receptor beta chains below, sequenced in a study of T cell responses to AZD1222 COVID-19 vaccine. Clones were sequenced by immunoSEQ multiplex PCR, and TCRdb holds only the in-frame ones, with some missing. The sample has fewer than 180,000 clones, roughly 90% seen once. The sequenced sample was peripheral blood, obtained 28 days after the second AZD1222 dose. These receptors all come from an adult who received the AZD1222 COVID-19 vaccine.

This chain connects TRBV7-8 to TRBJ2-3; no clear D. Trimming took off 5 bases at V and 3 bases at J, with 9 bases between the two ends. This CDR3 contains 13 residues. Per the germline V gene, CDR1 is SGHVS and CDR2 is FQNEAQ. The CDR3 loop is CASSVSLTDTQYF. The DNA for the CDR3 is TGTGCCAGCAGCGTCTCCTTGACAGATACGCAGTATTTT.

The chain recombines TRBV6-1 with TRBJ1-6; D remains unclear. CDR3 size: 16 residues. Looked up from germline, CDR1 is MNHNS and CDR2 is SASEGT. Trimming left V 1 base short and J 5 bases short, with 12 bases between. The CDR3 DNA is TGTGCCAGCAGTGAAGGGCGGGCAGGAAATAATTCACCCCTCCACTTT. Translated, it gives CASSEGRAGNNSPLHF.

This clone was recorded a few times. V is TRBV5-1 and J is TRBJ1-1; D might be TRBD1 (5 bases). Germline V CDR1 and CDR2: SGHRS, YFSETQ. This CDR3 is 15 amino acids long. Deletions cut 1 base from V and 2 bases from J, with 12 bases between. The CDR3 bases are TGCGCCAGCAGCTTGTGGTCAGGGATCAACACTGAAGCTTTCTTT. Its protein is CASSLWSGINTEAFF.

This chain uses TRBV11-3 with TRBJ2-7; 9 nucleotides align to TRBD2. Germline V lookup: CDR1 SGHNT, CDR2 YENEEA. V dropped 0 bases and J dropped 6; count of bases not matched to a gene: 3. The CDR3 sequence is 14 residues long. CDR3 sequence reads: CASSLEGTSREQYF. For the CDR3, the DNA is TGTGCCAGCAGCTTAGAGGGGACTAGCCGCGAGCAGTACTTC.

J is TRBJ2-3 and V is TRBV5-1, with TRBD1 matching 8 bases. Per germline, CDR1 SGHRS and CDR2 YFSETQ. After removal of 3 bases from V and 0 bases from J, the junction contained 3 bases not matched to a gene. The CDR3 runs to 15 residues. The CDR3 loop reads CASSSQGGSTDTQYF. The CDR3 DNA reads TGCGCCAGCAGCTCACAGGGGGGTAGCACAGATACGCAGTATTTT.

The chain is built from TRBV7-8 and TRBJ2-7, with D unresolved. Germline-derived CDR1 and CDR2 are SGHVS and FQNEAQ. This CDR3 region has 16 residues. V gave up 0 bases and J gave up 0 bases, with 12 bases separating them. CDR3 amino acids: CASSLATAAISYEQYF. The CDR3, as DNA: TGTGCCAGCAGCTTAGCGACCGCGGCGATCTCCTACGAGCAGTACTTC.

This rearrangement joins TRBV6-1 to TRBJ1-3, with D maybe TRBD1 (5 bases). Trimming took 2 bases from V and 2 from J, leaving 13 bases between them. This CDR3 comprises 16 residues. Germline-derived CDR1 and CDR2 are MNHNS and SASEGT. The CDR3 reads CASSERGRVAGNTIYF. CDR3 bases: TGTGCCAGCAGTGAAAGGGGCAGGGTGGCTGGAAACACCATATATTTT.

The genes are TRBV10-3 and TRBJ2-3; 9 positions match TRBD1. With V trimmed by 0 bases and J by 3 bases, 4 bases remained unmatched. This CDR3 is built from 16 residues. In germline, CDR1 is ENHRY, CDR2 SYGVKD. CDR3 region: CAISESRTGVTDTQYF. In nucleotides, the CDR3 is TGTGCCATCAGTGAGTCCCGGACAGGGGTTACAGATACGCAGTATTTT.

The chain recombines TRBV7-9 with TRBJ1-6; D possibly corresponds to TRBD1 (5 bases). This CDR3 comprises 15 residues. Germline CDR1 reads SEHNR; CDR2 reads FQNEAQ (reference sequence). V lost 1 base, J lost 6 bases, and 10 bases lay in between. CDR3 region: CASSLGGVSNSPLHF. In nucleotides, the CDR3 is TGTGCCAGCAGCTTAGGGGGGGTATCTAATTCACCCCTCCACTTT.

This chain joins TRBV5-1 and TRBJ2-1, with TRBD1 identical over 8 bases. CDR1 is SGHRS, CDR2 YFSETQ, per germline. V was clipped by 2 bases and J by 0 bases; unmatched bases: 4. This CDR3 contains 16 residues. CDR3 nucleotides: TGCGCCAGCAGCTTACGACAGGGGAGCTCCTACAATGAGCAGTTCTTC. Amino acid sequence: CASSLRQGSSYNEQFF.

This chain links TRBV18 with TRBJ2-3; TRBD2 matches 8 bases. From germline, CDR1 is KGHSH and CDR2 LQKENI. The V segment lost 1 base and the J segment 5 bases; nucleotides outside the gene matches: 8. This CDR3 comprises 16 residues. The DNA for the CDR3 is TGTGCCAGCTCACCACGGATGCGGGAGGTTCTAGATACGCAGTATTTT. Its protein is CASSPRMREVLDTQYF.

V gene TRBV19 combines with J gene TRBJ1-1, with D maybe TRBD1 (5 bases). Per germline, CDR1 LNHDA and CDR2 SQIVND (reference sequence). V gave up 6 bases and J gave up 4 bases, with 18 bases separating them. This CDR3 region has 15 residues. The CDR3 spells CASSPQGPPGTEAFF. CDR3 bases: TGTGCCAGTAGCCCTCAGGGACCCCCGGGCACTGAAGCTTTCTTT.

This sequence joins TRBV6-2 or TRBV6-3 and TRBJ2-7; D is perhaps TRBD1 or TRBD2 (5 bases each). CDR3 length: 16 amino acids. Trimming took off 4 bases at V and 7 bases at J, with 23 bases between the two ends. Germline V gene data show CDR1 as MNHEY and CDR2 as SVGEGT. The CDR3 is CASSSFLGRATGEQYF. CDR3 nucleotides: TGTGCCAGCAGTTCTTTCTTGGGCAGGGCCACGGGGGAGCAGTACTTC.

The chain joins TRBV27 to TRBJ1-1; TRBD1 matches at 10 bases. Germline V CDR1 and CDR2: MNHEY, SMNVEV (reference sequence). V shed 5 bases, J shed 5 bases, and the junction held 8 bases outside the gene matches. This CDR3 is built from 15 residues. This CDR3 reads CASSTRWTGGTEAFF. The CDR3 nucleotides are TGTGCCAGCAGTACCCGATGGACAGGGGGAACTGAAGCTTTCTTT.

The gene calls are TRBV7-9 and TRBJ2-5; 8 bases map to TRBD2. CDR1 is SEHNR and CDR2 is FQNEAQ in the germline V gene (reference sequence). After removal of 5 bases from V and 4 bases from J, the junction contained 6 bases not matched to a gene. The CDR3 has 14 amino acids. CDR3 coding DNA: TGTGCCAGCAGCCGGAGCGGGAGAGGAGAGACCCAGTACTTC. Translating gives CASSRSGRGETQYF.

This chain links TRBV5-1 with TRBJ1-1; maybe TRBD1 (6 bases). This CDR3 has 14 amino acids. V was cut by 4 bases and J by 4 bases, with 14 bases left in between. Germline V lookup: CDR1 SGHRS, CDR2 YFSETQ. The DNA of the CDR3 is TGCGCCAGCAGCATGAAACAGGGAAGCACTGAAGCTTTCTTT. This encodes CASSMKQGSTEAFF. Based on the CDR3 plus reference TRBV5-1 and TRBJ1-1, the full variable domain is KAGVTQTPRYLIKTRGQQVTLSCSPISGHRSVSWYQQTPGQGLQFLFEYFSETQRNKGNFPGRFSGRQFSNSRSEMNVSTLELGDSALYLCASSMKQGSTEAFFGQGTRLTVV.

The V call is TRBV4-1, the J call TRBJ1-2; D may be TRBD1 (5 bases). The CDR3 covers 15 residues. V lost 0 bases to trimming and J lost 4 bases, with 12 bases between them. Germline lookup yields CDR1 MGHRA and CDR2 YSYEKL. CDR3 nucleotide sequence: TGCGCCAGCAGCCAAGATGGAATGGGGGTCTATGGCTACACCTTC. Translating it yields CASSQDGMGVYGYTF.

CDR3 residues: CASSAGQGSTGELFF. The CDR3 DNA is TGTGCCAGCAGCGCCGGACAGGGGAGCACCGGGGAGCTGTTTTTT. The chain carries TRBV9 and TRBJ2-2, with 9 bases that match TRBD1. From germline, CDR1 is SGDLS and CDR2 YYNGEE. V lost 3 bases to trimming and J lost 4 bases; unmatched junction nucleotides: 4. The CDR3 has 15 residues.

The V call is TRBV2, the J call TRBJ1-5; D is possibly TRBD1 (6 bases). Germline CDR1 SNHLY, CDR2 FYNNEI. This CDR3 comprises 16 residues. The V and J ends lost 0 bases and 4 bases respectively, with 13 bases between them. The CDR3 coding sequence is TGTGCCAGCAGTGAAGCGCACCGGCAGGGGAATCAGCCCCAGCATTTT. Its protein product is CASSEAHRQGNQPQHF.

The J gene is TRBJ1-3, the V gene TRBV7-2; possible D gene TRBD1, 5 bases. Trimming left V 2 bases short and J 4 bases short, with 15 bases between. The CDR3 has 16 residues. The germline gives CDR1 SGHTA, CDR2 FQGNSA. CDR3 loop: CASSLQGVVAGNTIYF. The CDR3 nucleotides read TGTGCCAGCAGCTTACAAGGGGTCGTGGCAGGAAACACCATATATTTT. Based on the CDR3 plus reference TRBV7-2 and TRBJ1-3, the full variable domain is GAGVSQSPSNKVTEKGKDVELRCDPISGHTALYWYRQSLGQGLEFLIYFQGNSAPDKSGLPSDRFSAERTGGSVSTLTIQRTQQEDSAVYLCASSLQGVVAGNTIYFGEGSWLTVV.

This rearrangement joins TRBV2 to TRBJ2-3; TRBD1 matches at 7 bases. The V gene end was trimmed by 8 bases and the J gene end by 4 bases; junction bases not matched to a gene: 12. CDR3 length: 15 residues. CDR1 SNHLY and CDR2 FYNNEI come from the germline V gene. CDR3 amino acids: CASQKGQGVPDTQYF. The CDR3 region has the DNA TGTGCCAGCCAAAAAGGCCAGGGGGTACCAGATACGCAGTATTTT. Looking up the rest from reference TRBV2 and TRBJ2-3 gives the full variable domain: EPEVTQTPSHQVTQMGQEVILRCVPISNHLYFYWYRQILGQKVEFLVSFYNNEISEKSEIFDDQFSVERPDGSNFTLKIRSTKLEDSAMYFCASQKGQGVPDTQYFGPGTRLTVL.

This clone came up a few times. The chain joins TRBV5-4 to TRBJ1-2; 7 bases agree with TRBD1. The CDR3 covers 14 residues. From germline, CDR1 is SGHNT and CDR2 YYREEE (reference sequence). The ends lost 3 bases at V and 0 bases at J; junction bases unmatched: 2. The CDR3 loop is CASSWGTANYGYTF. CDR3 sequence (DNA): TGTGCCAGCAGCTGGGGGACAGCTAACTATGGCTACACCTTC.

The V call is TRBV3-1 (or the pseudogene TRBV3-2), the J call TRBJ1-2, with D perhaps matching TRBD1 (5 bases). The CDR3 has 17 residues. V lost 3 bases, J lost 7 bases, and 24 bases lay in between. Per germline, CDR1 LGHDT and CDR2 YNNKEL (reference sequence). CDR3 sequence reads: CASSHTGTQTILRGYTF. CDR3 nucleotides: TGTGCCAGCAGCCATACCGGGACCCAGACCATCCTCCGTGGCTACACCTTC.

The chain couples TRBV14 to TRBJ1-2; D unclear. V was clipped by 3 bases and J by 4 bases, with 12 bases between them. In germline, CDR1 is SGHDN, CDR2 FVKESK. The CDR3 sequence is 14 residues long. DNA for the CDR3: TGTGCCAGCAGCCAGGACCCGACGGGCTATGGCTACACCTTC. Translation gives CASSQDPTGYGYTF.

The V gene is TRBV27, the J gene TRBJ2-1; 13 bases are a match to TRBD2. Germline CDR1 and CDR2: MNHEY and SMNVEV (reference sequence). The CDR3 totals 15 residues. Trimming at V came to 7 bases and at J to 7 bases, leaving 7 bases not matched to a gene. In nucleotides, the CDR3 is TGTGCCAGCACTACCGGGACTAGCGGGATTAATGAGCAGTTCTTC. This sequence encodes CASTTGTSGINEQFF.

This clone appeared a single time. The chain employs TRBV5-1 and TRBJ1-3, with D uncertain. Germline lookup yields CDR1 SGHRS and CDR2 YFSETQ. Between the trimmed V and J ends, which lost 0 bases and 4 bases, there was a span of 14 bases. The length of the CDR3 is 16 residues. For the CDR3, the DNA is TGCGCCAGCAGCTTGGAATTGTCCATCTCGGGAAACACCATATATTTT. Its protein product is CASSLELSISGNTIYF.

This CDR3 is CATSRDRNFQGYTF. The CDR3 DNA reads TGTGCCACCAGCAGAGATAGAAACTTTCAGGGCTACACCTTC. V and J are TRBV15 and TRBJ1-2; no clear D. Germline loops: CDR1 LNHNV, CDR2 YYDKDF (reference sequence). This CDR3 region has 14 residues. V lost 0 bases and J lost 8, with 13 bases in between. The whole variable domain, remainder taken from reference TRBV15 and TRBJ1-2, is DAMVIQNPRYQVTQFGKPVTLSCSQTLNHNVMYWYQQKSSQAPKLLFHYYDKDFNNEADTPDNFQSRRPNTSFCFLDIRSPGLGDTAMYLCATSRDRNFQGYTFGSGTRLTVV.